This T cell receptor beta chain was obtained from a study of patients and donors after allogeneic stem cell transplantation. The CDR3 length is 15 residues. CDR1 SGHRS and CDR2 YFSETQ come from the germline V gene. Losses at the gene ends were 0 bases for V and 3 bases for J; bases not matched to a gene: 0. This clonotype came up many times. TCRdb re-called the RT-PCR reads with MiXCR, one entry per CDR3 protein. The repertoire holds more than 75,000 distinct CDR3 sequences, 5% seen once, with 2.6% in the top ten. V and J are TRBV5-1 and TRBJ2-1; 10 bases map to TRBD1. The sequence was collected from a human donor who was either an allogeneic HSCT recipient or a stem cell or donor lymphocyte infusion donor (not recorded which). It is not recorded whose cells these are; they may come from a transplant donor. The source material was blood, either unsorted or a sorted T cell fraction (not recorded which). For the CDR3, the DNA is TGCGCCAGCAGCTTGGGGACAGGGGGCTACAATGAGCAGTTCTTC. Translation gives CASSLGTGGYNEQFF.